The T cell receptor (beta chain) described here comes from a study of T cell clonotyping in hematopoietic cell transplantation. About the study: Cytoreduction preceded collection of pretransplant recipient samples. Study-wide results and limits: After transplant, recipient diversity fell while pathologically expanded clonotypes grew through day 180.

Generated by immunoSEQ multiplex PCR, the TCRdb table keeps only in-frame clones and is missing some. The data contain about 45,000 clones, around 80% of them singletons. The CDR3 spans 12 residues. Germline assignment: CDR1 MNHEY and CDR2 SVGAGI. The V end lost 6 bases, the J end lost 1 base, and 6 bases lay between the germline ends. A remark on this clone: Its antigen is unidentified.

As for time point: recipient sample about 28 days before transplant, after cytoreduction. This chain uses TRBV6-5 with TRBJ1-1; D is unresolved. The sequencing here drew on peripheral blood mononuclear cells, taken before stem cell transplant. This TCR derives from a man aged 55 to 69 with myelodysplastic syndrome. Some clones in this sample may be carry-over from other donors' samples. In DNA form, the CDR3 reads TGTGCCAGCAGGAGACAGAACACTGAAGCTTTCTTT. It yields the protein CASRRQNTEAFF.